This TCR beta chain was sequenced during a study of CD8 T cells in ankylosing spondylitis. The junction had 7 bases not matched to a gene; V was cut back by 5 bases and J by 7 bases. Germline loops: CDR1 SEHNR, CDR2 FQNEAQ (reference sequence). The CDR3 is made up of 14 amino acids. This clonotype was counted only a few times. Antigen unknown. Preparation of TCR beta libraries was done by quantitative 5'-RACE with molecular barcodes. TCRdb called the 5' RACE reads again in MiXCR, with one record for every CDR3 protein. The sample has 150,000 to 200,000 distinct CDR3 sequences, roughly a third seen once. Study outcomes and limitations: What seemed typical of ankylosing spondylitis blood was a TCR beta motif built from 8 or 9 highly homologous variants.

The V call is TRBV7-9, the J call TRBJ1-4; 7 nucleotides line up with TRBD1. The receptor was isolated from a male donor with ankylosing spondylitis. Sequencing was done on a sample of synovial fluid, either unsorted or a sorted T cell fraction (not recorded which). The CDR3 loop reads CASSPEGAGEKLFF. CDR3 sequence (DNA): TGTGCCAGCAGCCCGGAGGGGGCGGGTGAAAAACTGTTTTTT.